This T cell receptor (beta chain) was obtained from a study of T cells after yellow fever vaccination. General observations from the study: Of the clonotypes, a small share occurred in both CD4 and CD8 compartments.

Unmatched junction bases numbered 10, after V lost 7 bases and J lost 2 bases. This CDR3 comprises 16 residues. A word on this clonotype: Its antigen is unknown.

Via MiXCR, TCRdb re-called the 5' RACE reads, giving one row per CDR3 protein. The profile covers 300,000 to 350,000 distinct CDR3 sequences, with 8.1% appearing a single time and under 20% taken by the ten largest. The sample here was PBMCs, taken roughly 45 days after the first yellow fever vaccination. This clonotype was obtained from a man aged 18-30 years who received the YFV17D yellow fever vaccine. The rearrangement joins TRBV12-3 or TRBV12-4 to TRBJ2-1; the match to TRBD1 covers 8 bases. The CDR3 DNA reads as TGTGCCAGCACCTCCAGGACCAGGGGGCCCTACAATGAGCAGTTCTTC. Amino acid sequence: CASTSRTRGPYNEQFF.